Below are 27 T cell receptor beta chains sequenced from a single sample in a study of response to subunit inactivated influenza vaccine. TCRdb re-derived calls from the RT-PCR reads in MiXCR, one entry per CDR3 protein. The sample consists of under 950,000 distinct CDR3 sequences, approximately 21% of them appearing once. This specimen was PBMCs from blood, taken more than 4 days after vaccination. The receptor source for this set is a man aged 45-60 years who received an inactivated influenza vaccine.

This chain uses TRBV12-3 or TRBV12-4 with TRBJ1-1; D remains ambiguous. Trimming pared 6 bases from V and 3 bases from J, leaving 11 bases between. This CDR3 region has 13 residues. Here the CDR3 reads CASSPPGYTEAFF. The CDR3 coding sequence is TGTGCCAGCAGCCCTCCAGGTTACACTGAAGCTTTCTTT.

This chain connects TRBV6-6 to TRBJ2-7; D is unclear. Germline V gives CDR1 MNHNY, CDR2 SVGAGI (reference sequence). Between the trimmed V and J ends, which lost 6 bases and 5 bases, there was a span of 14 bases. The CDR3 runs to 13 residues. The CDR3 sequence is CASSYLFGDEQYF. CDR3 DNA sequence: TGTGCCAGCAGCTACCTTTTTGGCGACGAGCAGTACTTC.

This chain joins TRBV4-1 and TRBJ2-5; no definite D call. The germline CDR1 and CDR2 sequences are MGHRA and YSYEKL. Trimming took off 2 bases at V and 2 bases at J, with 9 bases between the two ends. This CDR3 is built from 14 residues. In nucleotides, the CDR3 is TGCGCCAGCAGCCAATATTTTAGACAAGAGACCCAGTACTTC. As protein: CASSQYFRQETQYF.

The gene calls are TRBV7-9 and TRBJ1-1; D is unresolved. V was shortened by 3 bases and J by 7 bases, with 9 bases between the two germline ends. Germline-derived CDR1 and CDR2 are SEHNR and FQNEAQ (reference sequence). The CDR3 contains 12 residues. Here the CDR3 reads CASSFGHGEAFF. As DNA, the CDR3 is TGTGCCAGCAGCTTCGGCCACGGTGAAGCTTTCTTT.

The chain uses TRBV4-3 and TRBJ1-4; unclear D gene. V lost 0 bases and J 5 bases, leaving 10 bases between the germline ends. Germline V CDR1 and CDR2: LGHNA, YSLEER. The CDR3 totals 15 residues. CDR3 bases: TGCGCCAGCAGCCAAGAACGCGTCTTAAATGAAAAACTGTTTTTT. Amino acid sequence: CASSQERVLNEKLFF.

V gene TRBV20-1 combines with J gene TRBJ2-7; perhaps TRBD1 as D (6 bases). Trimming removed 6 bases from V and 0 bases from J, with 27 bases in between. Per germline, CDR1 DFQATT and CDR2 SNEGSKA (reference sequence). This CDR3 region has 18 residues. CDR3: CSARGVGALTRNSYEQYF. In nucleotides, the CDR3 is TGCAGTGCCCGGGGTGTGGGGGCGCTTACCCGGAACTCCTACGAGCAGTACTTC.

Here the CDR3 reads CASKKSAGAAQETQYF. DNA for the CDR3: TGTGCCAGCAAAAAAAGCGCGGGGGCCGCCCAAGAGACCCAGTACTTC. The gene calls are TRBV7-2 and TRBJ2-5, with D possibly TRBD2 on 7 matching bases. Germline lookup yields CDR1 SGHTA and CDR2 FQGNSA. This CDR3 region has 16 residues. V lost 7 bases and J 1 base, leaving 19 bases between the germline ends.

This chain uses TRBV5-1 with TRBJ2-5; the match to TRBD2 covers 15 bases. CDR1 and CDR2 (germline): SGHRS, YFSETQ. The CDR3 extends over 19 amino acids. V lost 3 bases, J lost 5 bases, and 14 bases stayed unmatched. Written as DNA, the CDR3 is TGCGCCAGCAGCTCGAGCGGACTAGCGGGGGGGACCCTCTTCGAGACCCAGTACTTC. Protein: CASSSSGLAGGTLFETQYF.

In its sample, this clonotype was seen many times. The V gene is TRBV10-3, the J gene TRBJ2-3, with D possibly being TRBD2 (6 bases). This CDR3 contains 12 residues. Germline lookup yields CDR1 ENHRY and CDR2 SYGVKD. The V gene lost 3 bases and the J gene lost 10 bases, with 11 bases spanning the gap. The CDR3 DNA follows: TGTGCCATCAGTGACGGAAGGAGGGCGCAGTATTTT. It translates to CAISDGRRAQYF.

There are a few counts of this clonotype. A much larger clone differs from this one at a single base, so this may be a read error. This rearrangement joins TRBV5-1 to TRBJ2-5; no reliable D call. The CDR3 is 12 amino acids. Deletions cut 1 base from V and 4 bases from J, with 5 bases between. Germline values: CDR1 SGHRS, CDR2 YFSETQ. The CDR3 is CASSLYPETQYF. The DNA for the CDR3 is TGCGCCAGCAGCTTGTACCCAGAGACCCAGTACTTC.

The chain is built from TRBV3-1 and TRBJ2-3; 7 nucleotides agree with TRBD2. V was pared by 4 bases and J by 1 base, with 8 bases of the junction left unmatched. The CDR3 consists of 16 residues. Germline lookup yields CDR1 LGHDT and CDR2 YNNKEL (reference sequence). Here the CDR3 DNA reads TGTGCCAGCAGCCCGACACTCAGCGGGGGCACAGATACGCAGTATTTT. This gives the protein CASSPTLSGGTDTQYF.

This clonotype was observed a few times. The genes are TRBV7-2 and TRBJ2-5; D possibly corresponds to TRBD2 (7 bases). With 5 bases removed from V and 5 bases from J, the gap between germline ends came to 18 bases. The CDR3 spans 15 residues. The germline gives CDR1 SGHTA, CDR2 FQGNSA. CDR3 loop: CASSTRGGPGETQYF. CDR3 DNA sequence: TGTGCCAGCAGCACAAGGGGGGGCCCTGGGGAGACCCAGTACTTC.

This clonotype was counted ten times or more. The chain has TRBV27 and TRBJ2-7, with TRBD2 identical over 8 bases. The germline V gene encodes CDR1 MNHEY and CDR2 SMNVEV (reference sequence). Trimming at V came to 0 bases and at J to 6 bases, leaving 4 bases not matched to a gene. The length of the CDR3 is 14 residues. The CDR3 loop is CASSLSREGLEQYF. DNA of the CDR3: TGTGCCAGCAGTTTATCTCGGGAGGGCCTCGAGCAGTACTTC.

The gene calls are TRBV5-1 and TRBJ2-1, with 12 positions matching TRBD2. This CDR3 is 16 amino acids long. Germline lookup yields CDR1 SGHRS and CDR2 YFSETQ. The V gene end was trimmed by 1 base and the J gene end by 8 bases; junction bases not matched to a gene: 7. The CDR3 DNA reads TGCGCCAGCAGCTTGAGACCGACTAGCGGGGGTCATGAGCAGTTCTTC. Translated, it gives CASSLRPTSGGHEQFF.

This clonotype was recorded a few times. V usage is TRBV20-1 and J usage is TRBJ2-3, with 9 bases aligning to TRBD2. Per the germline V gene, CDR1 is DFQATT and CDR2 is SNEGSKA (reference sequence). This CDR3 has 15 residues. V shed 5 bases and J 1 base; nucleotides not matched to a gene: 7. Here the CDR3 DNA reads TGCAGTGCTCCTAGCGGGGACTACGGCACAGATACGCAGTATTTT. Protein product: CSAPSGDYGTDTQYF.

The chain joins TRBV6-4 to TRBJ2-3, with D perhaps TRBD2 (6 bases). Looked up from germline, CDR1 is MRHNA and CDR2 is SNTAGT. The CDR3 is made up of 18 amino acids. V was trimmed by 0 bases and J by 3 bases, leaving 19 bases between them. CDR3 sequence: CASSDSSGTLASTDTQYF. The CDR3 DNA is TGTGCCAGCAGTGACTCGAGTGGGACTCTAGCTTCGACAGATACGCAGTATTTT.

In this sample, this clonotype turned up many times. This chain joins TRBV10-3 and TRBJ1-1; D might be TRBD1 (5 bases). Trimming left V 6 bases short and J 1 base short, with 15 bases between. This CDR3 contains 15 residues. From germline, CDR1 is ENHRY and CDR2 SYGVKD. DNA for the CDR3: TGTGCCATCAGCGGGGGATTGGGATCGAACACTGAAGCTTTCTTT. Residues: CAISGGLGSNTEAFF.

A few counts support this clonotype. The chain combines TRBV28 with TRBJ1-2, with D perhaps TRBD1 (6 bases). The CDR3 contains 13 residues. In germline, CDR1 is MDHEN, CDR2 SYDVKM. Trimming shortened V by 10 bases and J by 1 base, and 13 bases separated the two germline ends. CDR3 bases: TGTGCCACCGGGACAACTGTTAACTATGGCTACACCTTC. Translated, it gives CATGTTVNYGYTF.

This clonotype was seen more than once but under ten times. The rearrangement links TRBV29-1 to TRBJ2-1; the D is unclear. V lost 4 bases and J 5 bases, leaving 12 bases between the germline ends. The CDR3 contains 13 residues. CDR1 is SQVTM and CDR2 is ANQGSEA in the germline V gene. The CDR3 DNA follows: TGCAGCGTTGTCGGCCTAAGGGACAATGAGCAGTTCTTC. As protein: CSVVGLRDNEQFF.

This clonotype was recorded many times. The rearrangement uses TRBV6-1 and TRBJ2-5; 7 bases align to TRBD1. V dropped 6 bases and J dropped 1; count of bases not matched to a gene: 11. CDR3 length: 16 residues. The germline gives CDR1 MNHNS, CDR2 SASEGT. The DNA of the CDR3 is TGTGCCAGCAGACTATCTACAGGGGAATTCCAAGAGACCCAGTACTTC. Protein: CASRLSTGEFQETQYF.

This clonotype was found many times. The rearrangement links TRBV5-1 to TRBJ2-1; TRBD1 matches 9 bases. V was pared by 3 bases and J by 3 bases, with 7 bases of the junction left unmatched. The V gene's germline CDR1 is SGHRS and CDR2 YFSETQ. This CDR3 spans 16 amino acids. CDR3 in amino acids: CASSSDGQGHYNEQFF. The CDR3 nucleotides are TGCGCCAGCAGCTCGGACGGACAGGGGCACTACAATGAGCAGTTCTTC.

The chain combines TRBV12-3 or TRBV12-4 with TRBJ1-2, with 9 bases lining up with TRBD1. Trimming removed 6 bases from V and 7 bases from J; junction bases left unmatched: 9. The CDR3 covers 14 residues. Here the CDR3 reads CASRSNRGRGGYTF. CDR3 in DNA: TGTGCCAGCAGGTCCAACAGGGGGCGCGGTGGCTACACCTTC.

V and J are TRBV11-2 and TRBJ2-3, with a possible D match to TRBD1 (6 bases). The CDR3 length is 13 residues. Per the germline V gene, CDR1 is SGHAT and CDR2 is FQNNGV. The ends were cut back, 8 bases at V and 6 bases at J, with 15 bases in the middle. The CDR3 protein is CASLRTAHDTQYF. For the CDR3, the DNA is TGTGCCAGCTTGCGGACAGCCCATGATACGCAGTATTTT.

This clonotype was seen only a few times. J is TRBJ1-5 and V is TRBV20-1; D gene unclear. Looked up from germline, CDR1 is DFQATT and CDR2 is SNEGSKA (reference sequence). This CDR3 has 13 residues. Trimming cost V 6 bases and J 4 bases, with 13 bases left between them. CDR3 DNA: TGCAGTGCCTCAGGACTATCAAATCAGCCCCAGCATTTT. It codes for CSASGLSNQPQHF.

The chain combines TRBV20-1 with TRBJ2-2; 12 bases align to TRBD2. The CDR3 spans 15 residues. Germline assignment: CDR1 DFQATT and CDR2 SNEGSKA (reference sequence). V dropped 3 bases and J dropped 5; count of bases not matched to a gene: 4. The CDR3 region is CSASPSGRGTGELFF. In DNA, the CDR3 is TGCAGTGCTAGCCCTAGCGGGAGGGGGACCGGGGAGCTGTTTTTT.

This clonotype came up a few times. The CDR3 reads CASSLTFYNEQFF. In nucleotides, the CDR3 is TGTGCCAGCAGCCTGACATTCTACAATGAGCAGTTCTTC. V and J are TRBV6-6 and TRBJ2-1; D is unclear. The germline V and J ends were trimmed by 6 bases and 3 bases, with 9 bases remaining between them. The CDR3 runs to 13 residues. In germline, CDR1 is MNHNY, CDR2 SVGAGI (reference sequence).

In its sample, this clonotype was seen a few times. This chain links TRBV24-1 with TRBJ1-1; no reliable D call. Trimming took 4 bases from V and 7 from J, leaving 9 bases between them. The germline CDR1 and CDR2 sequences are KGHDR and SFDVKD. The CDR3 has 12 residues. Here the CDR3 reads CATSDFGSEAFF. In nucleotides, the CDR3 is TGTGCCACCAGTGACTTCGGCAGTGAAGCTTTCTTT.